The 5 T cell receptor beta chains below all came from one sample that was sequenced in a study of glioma-infiltrating T cells. Using RNA template, CDR3s of TCR alpha and beta were amplified with iRepertoire arm-PCR. TCRdb itself ran the multiplex PCR reads through MiXCR, one entry per CDR3 protein. There are approximately 110,000 distinct CDR3 sequences in the sample; 23% occur only once, and around 15% lies in the top ten. The source material was glioma tissue, nonneoplastic brain tissue, or PBMCs (not recorded which). These receptors all come from a human donor with low-grade glioma or glioblastoma, undergoing nonglioma brain surgery, or in good health (not recorded which).

The sample holds a few counts of this clonotype. Because the CDR3 is missing its conserved closing phenylalanine or tryptophan, this is likely a read error. CDR3 region: CASSSVYGYTC. The CDR3 bases are TGTGCCAGCAGTTCTGTCTATGGCTACACCTGC. This rearrangement joins TRBV28 to TRBJ1-2; the D is unclear. Trimming took off 4 bases at V and 4 bases at J, with 4 bases between the two ends. The CDR3 totals 11 residues. Per the germline V gene, CDR1 is MDHEN and CDR2 is SYDVKM.

This clonotype showed up many times. This chain links TRBV7-6 with TRBJ1-1, with D perhaps TRBD1 (5 bases). CDR1 and CDR2 (germline): SGHVS, FNYEAQ. The CDR3 runs to 15 residues. V lost 1 base and J 3 bases, leaving 12 bases between the germline ends. CDR3 coding DNA: TGTGCCAGCAGCTTAGATCACCAGGGATACACTGAAGCTTTCTTT. As protein: CASSLDHQGYTEAFF.

The chain employs TRBV20-1 and TRBJ2-5, with TRBD2 identical over 12 bases. Germline V gives CDR1 DFQATT, CDR2 SNEGSKA (reference sequence). The length of the CDR3 is 17 residues. With 8 bases clipped from V and 7 bases from J, the junction kept 20 bases outside the gene matches. The chain's CDR3 is CSSIYRLAGVATPTQYF. For the CDR3, the DNA is TGCAGTTCTATATACCGACTAGCGGGAGTTGCTACACCGACCCAGTACTTC.

The table lists this clonotype with a few counts. The CDR3 loop is CASGVAGDYEQYF. CDR3 DNA sequence: TGTGCCAGCGGGGTAGCGGGCGACTACGAGCAGTACTTC. The gene calls are TRBV7-9 and TRBJ2-7, with 7 bases that match TRBD2. The CDR3 covers 13 residues. V trimming: 8 bases; J trimming: 3 bases; junction bases outside the gene matches: 7. CDR1 is SEHNR and CDR2 is FQNEAQ in the germline V gene (reference sequence).

The chain recombines TRBV12-3 or TRBV12-4 with TRBJ2-1; D assignment may be TRBD1 or TRBD2 (5 bases each). V lost 7 bases, J lost 7 bases, and 17 bases lay in between. The CDR3 has 14 amino acids. CDR3 DNA: TGTGCCAGCACCGGTGGGACCAGGGCAAATGAGCAGTTCTTC. Its translation: CASTGGTRANEQFF.